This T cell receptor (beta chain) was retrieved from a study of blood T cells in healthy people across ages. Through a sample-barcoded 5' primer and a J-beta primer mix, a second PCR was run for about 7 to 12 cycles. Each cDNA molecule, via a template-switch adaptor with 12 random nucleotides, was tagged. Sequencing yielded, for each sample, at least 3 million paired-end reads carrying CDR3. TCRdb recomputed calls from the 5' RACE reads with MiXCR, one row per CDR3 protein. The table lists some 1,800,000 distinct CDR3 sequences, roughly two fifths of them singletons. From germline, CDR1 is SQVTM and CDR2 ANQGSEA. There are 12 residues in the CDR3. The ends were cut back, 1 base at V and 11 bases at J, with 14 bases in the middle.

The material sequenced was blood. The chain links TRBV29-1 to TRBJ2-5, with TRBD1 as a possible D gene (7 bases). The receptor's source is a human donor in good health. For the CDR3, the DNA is TGCAGCGTTGAAGCAGGGGGGTACGGGCAGTACTTC. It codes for CSVEAGGYGQYF.